These T cell receptor beta chains were read from a single sample in a study of T-cell reconstitution after alpha-beta-depleted transplantation in children. TCRdb fed the PCR reads into MiXCR, producing one record per CDR3 protein. The sample holds about 420,000 distinct CDR3 sequences, around 15% seen once. Source: PBMCs, mostly from graft donor cells, taken 360 days after TCRalphabeta/CD19-depleted stem cell transplant. These TCRs come from a boy less than two years old who had a stem cell transplant for Wiskott-Aldrich syndrome, so the T cells may come from the graft donor. Each CDR3 is given with its conserved first and last residue.

V gene: TRBV7-2; CDR3 protein: CASSLFSLGGAEQYF
V gene: TRBV7-9; CDR3 protein: CASSLDLVNHEQFF
V gene: TRBV5-1; CDR3 protein: CASSLEVLDLGRETQYF
V gene: TRBV11-2; CDR3 protein: CASSASRTSGEEYNEQFF
V gene: TRBV4-3; CDR3 protein: CASSQELQGTDTQYF
V gene: TRBV5-6; CDR3 protein: CASSLPRVSKNIQYF
V gene: TRBV28; CDR3 protein: CASSIAGQDANYGYTF
V gene: TRBV7-9; CDR3 protein: CASSLGGGSGKSYEQYF
V gene: TRBV1; CDR3 protein: CTSCVLAGDTGELFF
V gene: TRBV5-1; CDR3 protein: CASSLNGGTVDTQYF
V gene: TRBV11-2; CDR3 protein: CASSLGVGDRSSYEQYF
V gene: TRBV11-3; CDR3 protein: CASSLGFPTYNEQFF
V gene: TRBV29-1; CDR3 protein: CSAGGLITTGELFF
V gene: TRBV28; CDR3 protein: CACLTSGGDNEQFF
V gene: TRBV24-1; CDR3 protein: CATSDLPRETQYF
V gene: TRBV10-3; CDR3 protein: CAITPDQAYNQQFF
V gene: TRBV5-1; CDR3 protein: CASSSGLEETQYF